This TCR beta chain comes out of a study of regulatory T cells in long-lasting Graves disease. Described time point: newly diagnosed GD, antithyroid drugs for less than 3 months. There was RNA extracted from PBMCs, and the TCR library was made from it. The patients included were those that came from an endocrinology department in Xi'an, China. CDR3-region Arm-PCR and iRepertoire HTBI primers produced the TCR beta libraries. Via MiXCR, TCRdb re-called the multiplex PCR reads, giving one row per CDR3 protein. The top ten clones hold roughly 10% of a sample with hundreds of thousands of distinct CDR3 sequences, about 13% of them seen once. The study's findings and limits: Among persistent patients, a larger number of public clonotypes were shared (roughly 2,700) than among newly diagnosed patients (roughly 1,000). It was in persistent disease that TRBV28, TRBJ1-2 and TRBJ2-5 were favored.

This clonotype was found many times. Its antigen is as yet unknown. V shed 6 bases and J 5 bases; nucleotides not matched to a gene: 4. This CDR3 has 13 amino acids. The germline CDR1 and CDR2 sequences are SEHNR and FQNEAQ (reference sequence). The data were also submitted as part of a second study, on T cells in Graves' hyperthyroidism and ophthalmopathy. That paper states: Patients with uncontrolled infections, other autoimmune diseases, pregnancy or lactation were excluded.

This chain links TRBV7-9 with TRBJ1-3; 7 nucleotides agree with TRBD1. This TCR was sampled from a man under 40 with Graves disease. Sequenced material: peripheral blood mononuclear cells (PBMCs), taken at new diagnosis, from a patient treated with antithyroid drugs. The CDR3 DNA reads as TGTGCCAGCAGGTACAGGGGACGAAACACCATATATTTT. It codes for CASRYRGRNTIYF.